The next 24 T cell receptor beta chains were all read from a single sample in a study of T-cell memory formation after mild COVID-19. Via MiXCR, TCRdb re-called the 5' RACE reads, giving one row per CDR3 protein. The top ten hold 2% to 2.5% of the sample, which has some 150,000 distinct CDR3 sequences, around 5.8% seen once. The material sequenced was PBMCs or a T cell subset sorted from them (not recorded which). Every receptor here comes from an adult woman who had mild COVID-19 (a few samples of this study predate the infection). Cell type and time point are not known.

The chain is built from TRBV2 and TRBJ2-2; D might be TRBD1 (6 bases). CDR1 is SNHLY, CDR2 FYNNEI, per germline. The CDR3 consists of 15 residues. With 5 bases removed from V and 2 bases from J, the gap between germline ends came to 12 bases. The CDR3 coding sequence is TGTGCCAGCAGTTACCGGGACATAAACACCGGGGAGCTGTTTTTT. Residues: CASSYRDINTGELFF.

A note on this clonotype: The conserved phenylalanine or tryptophan is not found at the CDR3 terminus, so this likely reflects a read error. V is TRBV28 and J is TRBJ2-1; D may be TRBD2 (6 bases). This CDR3 spans 17 amino acids. CDR1 MDHEN and CDR2 SYDVKM come from the germline V gene. The V gene lost 5 bases and the J gene lost 4 bases, with 21 bases spanning the gap. CDR3 in amino acids: CASSPLGSGRKYNEQFL. Written as DNA, the CDR3 is TGTGCCAGCAGTCCCCTCGGGAGCGGCCGAAAATACAATGAGCAGTTCTTA.

As to this clonotype: Germline is not matched at one junction end, which may reflect a read error. The rearrangement joins TRBV4-1 to TRBJ1-2, with 7 bases identical to TRBD1. Per the germline V gene, CDR1 is MGHRA and CDR2 is YSYEKL. The CDR3 is 15 residues long. The CDR3 spells CARSPKDRQGRGYTF. Written as DNA, the CDR3 is TGCGCCAGAAGCCCGAAGGACAGACAGGGAAGGGGCTACACCTTC.

The chain couples TRBV7-2 to TRBJ1-2; D gene uncertain. The length of the CDR3 is 12 residues. Looked up from germline, CDR1 is SGHTA and CDR2 is FQGNSA. V gave up 5 bases and J gave up 8 bases, with 12 bases separating them. CDR3: CASSARGGGYTF. The CDR3 coding sequence is TGTGCCAGCAGCGCTCGGGGTGGCGGCTACACCTTC.

The chain combines TRBV12-3 or TRBV12-4 with TRBJ2-7; no firm D call. The CDR3 has 12 amino acids. Trimming took off 7 bases at V and 1 base at J, with 8 bases between the two ends. The CDR3 sequence: CASTAVSYEQYF. The DNA of the CDR3 is TGTGCCAGCACGGCAGTATCCTACGAGCAGTACTTC.

This clonotype was picked up a small number of times. V gene TRBV12-3 or TRBV12-4 combines with J gene TRBJ1-2; TRBD1 agrees at 7 bases. V gave up 5 bases and J gave up 2 bases; unmatched junction bases: 2. The CDR3 has 13 residues. The CDR3 sequence: CASSTGQNYGYTF. The CDR3 bases are TGTGCCAGCAGTACGGGACAGAACTATGGCTACACCTTC.

This clonotype has at least ten counts. The chain links TRBV5-1 to TRBJ2-5; D possibly corresponds to TRBD2 (6 bases). Germline V lookup: CDR1 SGHRS, CDR2 YFSETQ. Trimming took 2 bases from V and 2 from J, leaving 10 bases between them. The CDR3 has 14 residues. CDR3 in DNA: TGCGCCAGCAGCTTAGGCGGGGAGCAAGAGACCCAGTACTTC. Translated, it gives CASSLGGEQETQYF. The variable domain in full, with the rest retrieved from reference TRBV5-1 and TRBJ2-5, is KAGVTQTPRYLIKTRGQQVTLSCSPISGHRSVSWYQQTPGQGLQFLFEYFSETQRNKGNFPGRFSGRQFSNSRSEMNVSTLELGDSALYLCASSLGGEQETQYFGPGTRLLVL.

This clonotype was observed at least ten times. V and J are TRBV5-1 and TRBJ1-5; no clear D. The CDR3 length is 13 residues. V was clipped by 0 bases and J by 3 bases, with 4 bases between them. In germline, CDR1 is SGHRS, CDR2 YFSETQ. DNA of the CDR3: TGCGCCAGCAGCTTGGGGGCCAATCAGCCCCAGCATTTT. Translation: CASSLGANQPQHF.

The chain carries TRBV19 and TRBJ1-2; perhaps TRBD1 as D (5 bases). CDR1 and CDR2 from the germline V gene are LNHDA and SQIVND (reference sequence). This CDR3 is built from 15 residues. V gave up 7 bases and J gave up 4 bases, with 19 bases separating them. The CDR3 DNA reads TGTGCCAGTACCCGCAGGGAACTCCCCATCTATGGCTACACCTTC. Translating gives CASTRRELPIYGYTF.

This clonotype was counted between two and nine times. The chain uses TRBV27 and TRBJ1-2; D gene uncertain. Germline V gene data show CDR1 as MNHEY and CDR2 as SMNVEV (reference sequence). CDR3 length: 14 residues. V was trimmed by 1 base and J by 4 bases, leaving 10 bases between them. The CDR3 DNA reads as TGTGCCAGCAGTTTATACCCAGAGCTCTATGGCTACACCTTC. Encoded protein: CASSLYPELYGYTF.

This clonotype was detected ten times or more. This sequence joins TRBV30 and TRBJ1-5; D gene ambiguous. Germline V CDR1 and CDR2: GTSNPN, SVGIG (reference sequence). The CDR3 sequence is 13 residues long. Trimming stripped 1 base from V and 0 bases from J, with 4 bases between. The CDR3 DNA reads as TGTGCCTGGAGTGCTTATAGCAATCAGCCCCAGCATTTT. Translating gives CAWSAYSNQPQHF.

There are many counts of this clonotype. The chain combines TRBV7-3 with TRBJ2-3; 7 nucleotides line up with TRBD1. The V and J ends lost 0 bases and 4 bases, in that order; junction bases with no gene match: 1. Germline V lookup: CDR1 SGHTA, CDR2 FQGTGA. The CDR3 sequence is 14 residues long. CDR3 bases: TGTGCCAGCAGCTTAACTACAGGGGCAGATACGCAGTATTTT. Encoded protein: CASSLTTGADTQYF.

This clonotype was detected a few times. V gene TRBV12-2 combines with J gene TRBJ2-6; whether TRBD1, the table's D call, matches the DNA was not checked. TRBV12-2 is designated a pseudogene. This CDR3 spans 22 amino acids. The chain's CDR3 is CASRLRCEGVDRFNTGANVLTF. CDR3 nucleotides: TGTGCAAGTCGCTTACGTTGCGAGGGGGTCGACAGATTCAATACTGGGGCCAACGTCCTGACTTTC.

This rearrangement joins TRBV12-3 or TRBV12-4 to TRBJ1-2, with unresolved D. Trimming removed 2 bases from V and 8 bases from J, with 6 bases in between. This CDR3 region has 11 residues. The CDR3 DNA sequence: TGTGCCAGCAGTTTACATCCCGGCTACACCTTC. As protein: CASSLHPGYTF.

This clonotype has ten or more counts. The J gene is TRBJ1-1, the V gene TRBV18; 10 bases are a match to TRBD1. V dropped 4 bases and J dropped 0; count of bases not matched to a gene: 2. The CDR3 sequence is 15 residues long. Germline assignment: CDR1 KGHSH and CDR2 LQKENI. This CDR3 is CASSRTGGLNTEAFF. The CDR3 DNA reads as TGTGCCAGCTCACGGACAGGGGGTTTGAACACTGAAGCTTTCTTT.

In this sample, this clonotype turned up many times. In DNA form, the CDR3 reads TGTGCCAGCAGCCAAGTGGGGTATGGCTACACCTTC. It encodes CASSQVGYGYTF. V is TRBV14 and J is TRBJ1-2; D remains ambiguous. This CDR3 comprises 12 residues. With 1 base removed from V and 5 bases from J, the gap between germline ends came to 5 bases. Germline CDR1 is SGHDN and CDR2 is FVKESK.

This clonotype was seen ten or more times. The chain combines TRBV5-6 with TRBJ2-4; 8 bases match TRBD1. The germline CDR1 and CDR2 sequences are SGHDT and YYEEEE. The CDR3 is 14 amino acids. J was trimmed by 1 base and V by 6 bases; bases with no gene match: 3. CDR3: CASKRTGAKNIQYF. The DNA for the CDR3 is TGTGCCAGCAAGAGGACAGGGGCCAAAAACATTCAGTACTTC.

On this clonotype: Without the conserved terminal phenylalanine or tryptophan, this CDR3 likely stems from a read error. This chain connects TRBV7-9 to TRBJ2-5; maybe TRBD1 (5 bases). The length of the CDR3 is 16 residues. V dropped 2 bases and J dropped 0 bases, with 13 bases sitting between them. Germline assignment: CDR1 SEHNR and CDR2 FQNEAQ (reference sequence). The CDR3 nucleotides are TGTGCCAGCAGCTTAAGGGGAAGGGCCCACCAAGAGACCCAGTACTTA. Protein product: CASSLRGRAHQETQYL.

This clonotype has a handful of counts. The chain joins TRBV12-3 or TRBV12-4 to TRBJ1-3; D is undetermined. The CDR3 loop spans 20 amino acids. V gave up 3 bases and J gave up 2 bases, with 26 bases separating them. DNA of the CDR3: TGTGCCAGCAGTTTGCGGGAAGTTCCACGATTATTCTTGGCTGGAAACACCATATATTTT. The encoded protein is CASSLREVPRLFLAGNTIYF.

The chain couples TRBV12-3 or TRBV12-4 to TRBJ2-1; 8 nucleotides match TRBD2. Losses at the gene ends were 6 bases for V and 9 bases for J; bases not matched to a gene: 7. The CDR3 is made up of 13 amino acids. The CDR3 is CASRSGSNSEQFF. The DNA for the CDR3 is TGTGCCAGCAGGAGCGGGAGTAATAGTGAGCAGTTCTTC.

A few counts support this clonotype. The chain joins TRBV7-2 to TRBJ1-1; perhaps TRBD1 as D (5 bases). The CDR3 is made up of 16 amino acids. Per germline, CDR1 SGHTA and CDR2 FQGNSA. V lost 5 bases to trimming and J lost 0 bases, with 16 bases between them. CDR3 region: CASSPPTVHLNTEAFF. The CDR3 DNA follows: TGTGCCAGCAGCCCCCCGACAGTCCACCTGAACACTGAAGCTTTCTTT.

This clonotype was counted ten times or more. The chain links TRBV6-6 to TRBJ2-7, with TRBD1 matching over 7 bases. The germline CDR1 and CDR2 sequences are MNHNY and SVGAGI (reference sequence). The CDR3 covers 15 residues. The V gene end was trimmed by 5 bases and the J gene end by 4 bases; junction bases not matched to a gene: 11. CDR3 sequence (DNA): TGTGCCAGCAGTGTAACTCCGGGACAGCTTTACGAGCAGTACTTC. It is translated as CASSVTPGQLYEQYF.

There are a few counts of this clonotype. This chain joins TRBV5-1 and TRBJ2-5; D may be TRBD1 (6 bases). Germline lookup yields CDR1 SGHRS and CDR2 YFSETQ. CDR3 length: 16 amino acids. V lost 4 bases and J 9 bases, leaving 25 bases between the germline ends. The CDR3 region is CASSHDLQGSSFAQYF. In nucleotides, the CDR3 is TGCGCCAGCAGCCATGATCTACAGGGTTCCTCCTTTGCCCAGTACTTC. Complete variable domain (other parts from reference TRBV5-1 and TRBJ2-5): KAGVTQTPRYLIKTRGQQVTLSCSPISGHRSVSWYQQTPGQGLQFLFEYFSETQRNKGNFPGRFSGRQFSNSRSEMNVSTLELGDSALYLCASSHDLQGSSFAQYFGPGTRLLVL.

This clonotype came up many times. The V and J genes are TRBV12-3 or TRBV12-4 and TRBJ2-7, with a weak D call TRBD2 (5 bases). Deletions cut 6 bases from V and 4 bases from J, with 13 bases between. The CDR3 is 13 residues long. Here the CDR3 reads CASRQRTGYEQYF. In nucleotides, the CDR3 is TGTGCCAGCAGGCAACGGACTGGATACGAGCAGTACTTC.